The 32 T cell receptor beta chains presented below share a single source sample, sequenced in a study of T-cell reconstitution after alpha-beta-depleted transplantation in children. During its preparation, the TCRbeta library received unique molecular identifiers. Via MiXCR, TCRdb re-called the PCR reads, giving one row per CDR3 protein. Among roughly 15,000 distinct CDR3 sequences listed, around 5.8% were seen once. The sequencing used PBMCs, collected before TCRalphabeta/CD19-depleted stem cell transplant. The receptors stem from a boy aged 5 to 17 with acute lymphoblastic leukemia, due to receive a stem cell transplant.

This chain uses TRBV6-1 with TRBJ1-6, with D possibly TRBD1 on 5 matching bases. This CDR3 comprises 16 residues. Germline CDR1 MNHNS, CDR2 SASEGT. With 6 bases removed from V and 9 bases from J, the gap between germline ends came to 21 bases. DNA of the CDR3: TGTGCCAGCAGCCTGGGGGGGTGGAGGGGAAGTTCACCCCTCCACTTT. It specifies CASSLGGWRGSSPLHF.

This clonotype was counted a few times. The CDR3 nucleotides are TGCAGTGCTCCCGATGGGACCTCACACCCCATGGACTACACCTTC. This translates into CSAPDGTSHPMDYTF. V usage is TRBV20-1 and J usage is TRBJ1-2; possibly TRBD1 for D (5 bases). V was clipped by 5 bases and J by 10 bases, with 26 bases between them. CDR3 length equals 15 residues. Per the germline V gene, CDR1 is DFQATT and CDR2 is SNEGSKA (reference sequence).

This clonotype was seen ten or more times. J is TRBJ1-2 and V is TRBV5-1; the D gene is possibly TRBD1 (5 bases). Trimming removed 4 bases from V and 8 bases from J, with 12 bases in between. CDR3 length: 12 amino acids. In germline, CDR1 is SGHRS, CDR2 YFSETQ. In DNA, the CDR3 is TGCGCCAGCAGCCCCGACAGAGTCGGCTACACCTTC. Encoded protein: CASSPDRVGYTF.

Ten or more counts support this clonotype. The chain joins TRBV20-1 to TRBJ2-7; D is tentatively TRBD1 or TRBD2 (5 bases each). Deletions cut 4 bases from V and 2 bases from J, with 12 bases between. Germline V gene lookup returns CDR1 DFQATT and CDR2 SNEGSKA (reference sequence). This CDR3 has 13 residues. CDR3 region: CSATRDGPYEQYF. As DNA, the CDR3 is TGCAGTGCTACCCGGGACGGACCCTACGAGCAGTACTTC.

Ten or more counts support this clonotype. The rearrangement uses TRBV28 and TRBJ2-7, with D tentatively TRBD1 (5 bases). Germline values: CDR1 MDHEN, CDR2 SYDVKM. CDR3 length: 16 residues. Trimming cost V 5 bases and J 0 bases, with 17 bases left between them. As DNA, the CDR3 is TGTGCCAGCAGTCTGTTTGTGGGGCGAAGCTCCTACGAGCAGTACTTC. This gives the protein CASSLFVGRSSYEQYF.

This clonotype was picked up many times. The chain has TRBV4-1 and TRBJ2-1; D gene ambiguous. CDR1 is MGHRA and CDR2 is YSYEKL in the germline V gene. The CDR3 has 16 residues. Between the trimmed V and J ends, which lost 0 bases and 2 bases, there was a span of 11 bases. CDR3 sequence (DNA): TGCGCCAGCAGCCAAGATAGGCTAACTCCCTACAATGAGCAGTTCTTC. This encodes CASSQDRLTPYNEQFF.

This clonotype was observed many times. J is TRBJ2-5 and V is TRBV20-1, with D maybe TRBD2 (5 bases). Trimming left V 4 bases short and J 3 bases short, with 12 bases between. This CDR3 has 13 residues. Germline V lookup: CDR1 DFQATT, CDR2 SNEGSKA (reference sequence). CDR3 bases: TGCAGTGCTACCAAAGAGGGCAAAGAGACCCAGTACTTC. Amino acid sequence: CSATKEGKETQYF.

Sample share makes this clonotype medium-sized. The rearrangement uses TRBV7-2 and TRBJ2-1, with 10 bases identical to TRBD2. Germline CDR1 reads SGHTA; CDR2 reads FQGNSA. The CDR3 runs to 15 residues. The V segment lost 6 bases and the J segment 5 bases; nucleotides outside the gene matches: 7. The CDR3 DNA reads as TGTGCCAGCAGAAAAGCGGGAGGGGCCCACAATGAGCAGTTCTTC. Its protein is CASRKAGGAHNEQFF.

This clonotype was counted ten times or more. This chain connects TRBV6-5 to TRBJ2-2, with D perhaps TRBD1 or TRBD2 (6 bases each). Trimming took off 7 bases at V and 5 bases at J, with 23 bases between the two ends. This CDR3 contains 17 residues. Germline values: CDR1 MNHEY, CDR2 SVGAGI. CDR3 in amino acids: CASTSFTGASVTGELFF. The DNA of the CDR3 is TGTGCCAGCACCTCATTTACGGGGGCTTCGGTTACCGGGGAGCTGTTTTTT.

This clonotype was seen at least ten times. This chain links TRBV7-2 with TRBJ1-2, with D hard to call. V gave up 1 base and J gave up 3 bases, with 3 bases separating them. Per germline, CDR1 SGHTA and CDR2 FQGNSA. The CDR3 has 12 amino acids. DNA of the CDR3: TGTGCCAGCAGCTTAGAATACTATGGCTACACCTTC. Translation: CASSLEYYGYTF.

This clonotype appeared a few times. The J gene is TRBJ2-6, the V gene TRBV12-3 or TRBV12-4; a possible D gene is TRBD1 (6 bases). CDR3 length: 18 amino acids. The CDR3 loop is CTISFAGGGRSGANVLTF. CDR3 bases: TGTACCATCAGTTTTGCGGGTGGGGGCCGCTCTGGGGCCAACGTCCTGACTTTC.

This rearrangement joins TRBV3-1 to TRBJ2-1; TRBD1 is a possible D gene (5 bases). The V gene lost 4 bases and the J gene lost 4 bases, with 14 bases spanning the gap. CDR1 is LGHDT, CDR2 YNNKEL, per germline (reference sequence). CDR3 length: 15 residues. In DNA, the CDR3 is TGTGCCAGCAGCCCGCAGGGCCCTTGGTACAATGAGCAGTTCTTC. Encoded protein: CASSPQGPWYNEQFF.

This clonotype is medium-sized in the sample. This chain joins TRBV28 and TRBJ2-7, with D perhaps matching TRBD1 (6 bases). Between the trimmed V and J ends, which lost 8 bases and 2 bases, there was a span of 16 bases. Looked up from germline, CDR1 is MDHEN and CDR2 is SYDVKM. The CDR3 extends over 14 amino acids. The CDR3 DNA reads as TGTGCCAGCCGAGAGGGGACAAGAGCCTACGAGCAGTACTTC. Translated, it gives CASREGTRAYEQYF.

This clonotype was seen repeatedly, ten times or more. This chain joins TRBV29-1 and TRBJ1-4, with D unclear. CDR1 SQVTM and CDR2 ANQGSEA come from the germline V gene. This CDR3 is 15 amino acids long. Trimming took 4 bases from V and 5 from J, leaving 17 bases between them. CDR3 in DNA: TGCAGCGTTGTAACCCTCGGCCGGGGAAATGAAAAACTGTTTTTT. It is translated as CSVVTLGRGNEKLFF.

This clonotype came up many times. The chain combines TRBV10-3 with TRBJ2-7; TRBD2 is a possible D gene (6 bases). The CDR3 consists of 15 residues. Germline CDR1 ENHRY, CDR2 SYGVKD. V was clipped by 7 bases and J by 3 bases, with 19 bases between them. The CDR3 sequence: CAIKEGGTGLYEQYF. For the CDR3, the DNA is TGTGCCATCAAAGAAGGAGGGACTGGGCTCTACGAGCAGTACTTC.

This clonotype was detected many times. The rearrangement uses TRBV15 and TRBJ1-5; a possible D gene is TRBD1 (5 bases). The ends were cut back, 4 bases at V and 5 bases at J, with 18 bases in the middle. Germline CDR1 is LNHNV and CDR2 is YYDKDF (reference sequence). The CDR3 extends over 16 amino acids. The CDR3 sequence: CATSNPRTSPHQPQHF. Here the CDR3 DNA reads TGTGCCACCAGCAACCCTAGGACATCTCCGCATCAGCCCCAGCATTTT.

The CDR3 sequence: CASSTGLAGVMGQYF. The CDR3 DNA is TGTGCCAGCAGCACAGGACTAGCGGGAGTGATGGGGCAGTACTTC. This rearrangement joins TRBV11-1 to TRBJ2-7; 13 bases align to TRBD2. The J segment lost 9 bases and the V segment lost 5 bases, leaving 10 bases of the junction unmatched. CDR1 is SGHAT and CDR2 is FQDESV in the germline V gene (reference sequence). The length of the CDR3 is 15 residues.

This clonotype was picked up many times. The rearrangement joins TRBV6-5 to TRBJ1-1, with D possibly being TRBD1 (5 bases). CDR3 length: 13 residues. The germline V and J ends were trimmed by 5 bases and 5 bases, with 12 bases remaining between them. CDR1 is MNHEY, CDR2 SVGAGI, per germline. This CDR3 reads CASSLSGGTEAFF. In DNA, the CDR3 is TGTGCCAGCAGTCTATCGGGGGGGACTGAAGCTTTCTTT.

By share, this clonotype counts as medium-sized. The rearrangement links TRBV6-5 to TRBJ2-5, with 7 bases that match TRBD2. Germline lookup yields CDR1 MNHEY and CDR2 SVGAGI. V lost 3 bases and J lost 3; bases outside the gene matches: 1. The CDR3 consists of 13 residues. The CDR3 DNA reads TGTGCCAGCAGTTATGCGGGAGAAGAGACCCAGTACTTC. This sequence encodes CASSYAGEETQYF.

This clonotype was observed many times. The V and J genes are TRBV10-3 and TRBJ1-1, with TRBD1 matching over 7 bases. Germline V CDR1 and CDR2: ENHRY, SYGVKD. The CDR3 extends over 15 amino acids. With 0 bases clipped from V and 1 base from J, the junction kept 2 bases outside the gene matches. CDR3 bases: TGTGCCATCAGTGAGTCACAGGGGAGGAACACTGAAGCTTTCTTT. It yields the protein CAISESQGRNTEAFF.

By share, this clonotype ranks as medium-sized. This rearrangement joins TRBV5-1 to TRBJ2-1, with TRBD2 matching over 11 bases. V shed 2 bases, J shed 7 bases, and the junction held 5 bases outside the gene matches. The CDR3 loop spans 15 amino acids. Germline V lookup: CDR1 SGHRS, CDR2 YFSETQ. As DNA, the CDR3 is TGCGCCAGCAGCTTAATAGCGGGAGGGCCGAATGAGCAGTTCTTC. It yields the protein CASSLIAGGPNEQFF. The full variable domain, with the rest looked up from reference TRBV5-1 and TRBJ2-1, is KAGVTQTPRYLIKTRGQQVTLSCSPISGHRSVSWYQQTPGQGLQFLFEYFSETQRNKGNFPGRFSGRQFSNSRSEMNVSTLELGDSALYLCASSLIAGGPNEQFFGPGTRLTVL.

This clonotype was seen many times. This sequence joins TRBV18 and TRBJ1-1, with TRBD1 matching over 10 bases. V lost 5 bases to trimming and J lost 4 bases; unmatched junction nucleotides: 4. The CDR3 is made up of 14 amino acids. CDR1 KGHSH and CDR2 LQKENI come from the germline V gene. This chain's CDR3 is CASSADRGSTEAFF. DNA for the CDR3: TGTGCCAGCTCAGCGGACAGGGGGTCCACTGAAGCTTTCTTT.

This clonotype showed up many times. The V call is TRBV9, the J call TRBJ2-5, with 12 nucleotides matching TRBD2. The CDR3 extends over 15 amino acids. V gave up 5 bases and J gave up 5 bases; unmatched junction bases: 7. CDR1 and CDR2 (germline): SGDLS, YYNGEE. The CDR3 spells CASSLSLAGGETQYF. DNA of the CDR3: TGTGCCAGCAGTTTATCCCTAGCGGGAGGGGAGACCCAGTACTTC.

Judged by abundance, this clonotype is medium-sized. This chain joins TRBV12-3 or TRBV12-4 and TRBJ1-1; 8 nucleotides line up with TRBD1. This CDR3 is built from 14 residues. V gave up 6 bases and J gave up 5 bases; unmatched junction bases: 8. CDR3 in amino acids: CASSHSDRGTEAFF. The CDR3 DNA reads TGTGCCAGCAGCCATAGCGACAGGGGAACTGAAGCTTTCTTT.

In this sample, this clonotype turned up many times. The junction and the germline gene differ at one end; a read error may be behind it. The rearrangement uses TRBV12-3 or TRBV12-4 and TRBJ2-1; the D is unclear. The CDR3 length is 18 residues. The chain's CDR3 is CARSLRFGTVSSYNEQFF. CDR3 DNA: TGTGCCCGCAGTTTAAGGTTCGGAACAGTCAGCTCCTACAATGAGCAGTTCTTC.

This clonotype was observed at least ten times. The V and J genes are TRBV6-6 and TRBJ1-1; D not certain. Germline V lookup: CDR1 MNHNY, CDR2 SVGAGI (reference sequence). This CDR3 comprises 11 residues. V shed 5 bases and J shed 7 bases, with 8 bases lying between them. The CDR3 loop reads CASSDRFEAFF. As DNA, the CDR3 is TGTGCCAGCAGTGACCGATTTGAAGCTTTCTTT.

In its sample, this clonotype was seen many times. This chain uses TRBV19 with TRBJ1-5; D is possibly TRBD1 (6 bases). The CDR3 covers 16 residues. V lost 3 bases and J 4 bases, leaving 16 bases between the germline ends. CDR1 and CDR2 from the germline V gene are LNHDA and SQIVND (reference sequence). In DNA form, the CDR3 reads TGTGCCAGTAGTATGCGGGCCGAAAGGGGGAATCAGCCCCAGCATTTT. Translated, it gives CASSMRAERGNQPQHF.

This clonotype was picked up many times. The rearrangement links TRBV9 to TRBJ2-1, with a possible D match to TRBD2 (5 bases). The CDR3 is 13 residues long. V gave up 0 bases and J gave up 9 bases, with 10 bases separating them. From germline, CDR1 is SGDLS and CDR2 YYNGEE. CDR3 loop: CASSVAPTSEQFF. In DNA form, the CDR3 reads TGTGCCAGCAGCGTAGCCCCTACTAGTGAGCAGTTCTTC.

By share of the sample, this clonotype is medium-sized (0.01 to 0.1%). This chain connects TRBV20-1 to TRBJ2-7, with TRBD1 matching over 7 bases. The junction had 7 bases not matched to a gene; V was cut back by 3 bases and J by 2 bases. Per the germline V gene, CDR1 is DFQATT and CDR2 is SNEGSKA (reference sequence). The CDR3 sequence is 14 residues long. CDR3 amino acids: CSARGIDRAYEQYF. CDR3 DNA sequence: TGCAGTGCTAGGGGTATTGACAGGGCCTACGAGCAGTACTTC.

This clonotype was observed many times. The chain employs TRBV7-2 and TRBJ2-7; D ambiguous. Trimming pared 5 bases from V and 0 bases from J, leaving 14 bases between. CDR1 SGHTA and CDR2 FQGNSA come from the germline V gene. The CDR3 is made up of 15 amino acids. CDR3 sequence (DNA): TGTGCCAGCAGCGTCGTTGGCGGACGCTCCTACGAGCAGTACTTC. It translates to CASSVVGGRSYEQYF.

By proportion, this clonotype is medium-sized. The chain links TRBV28 to TRBJ2-7; D is ambiguous. CDR1 and CDR2 from the germline V gene are MDHEN and SYDVKM. The CDR3 is 14 residues long. The V gene lost 3 bases and the J gene lost 0 bases, with 9 bases spanning the gap. The chain's CDR3 is CASSFFPDSYEQYF. In DNA form, the CDR3 reads TGTGCCAGCAGTTTTTTCCCGGACTCCTACGAGCAGTACTTC.

This clonotype was seen repeatedly, ten times or more. The gene calls are TRBV12-5 and TRBJ1-1, with 8 bases that match TRBD1. The trim removed 6 bases at V and 1 base at J, leaving 4 bases unmatched. This CDR3 has 14 residues. Germline V gives CDR1 LGHNT, CDR2 FRNRAP. DNA of the CDR3: TGTGCTAGTGGGCGGGACAGGACGAACACTGAAGCTTTCTTT. It translates to CASGRDRTNTEAFF. Supplemented by reference TRBV12-5 and TRBJ1-1, the full variable domain reads DARVTQTPRHKVTEMGQEVTMRCQPILGHNTVFWYRQTMMQGLELLAYFRNRAPLDDSGMPKDRFSAEMPDATLATLKIQPSEPRDSAVYFCASGRDRTNTEAFFGQGTRLTVV.